Presented here are 31 T cell receptor beta chains from one specimen sequenced in a study of T cells in Graves' hyperthyroidism and ophthalmopathy. RNA transcripts served as the template for amplifying TCR beta CDR3 regions. First-round RT-PCR targeting the TCR CDR3 was performed with the HTBI primer set. One entry per CDR3 protein, called by TCRdb with MiXCR from the multiplex PCR reads. This repertoire shows about 590,000 distinct CDR3 sequences, 13% to 15% found once; its top ten account for around 7%. The material sequenced was blood. The source of these receptors is a woman aged 18-29 years with Graves' ophthalmopathy.

The chain employs TRBV18 and TRBJ2-3, with D possibly TRBD1 on 5 matching bases. V lost 4 bases, J lost 2 bases, and 19 bases lay in between. Germline CDR1 and CDR2: KGHSH and LQKENI. This CDR3 comprises 17 residues. The DNA for the CDR3 is TGTGCCAGCTCACTCATCTACGACAGCCTCTACACAGATACGCAGTATTTT. Its translation: CASSLIYDSLYTDTQYF. The entire variable domain, with the rest obtained from reference TRBV18 and TRBJ2-3, is as follows: NAGVMQNPRHLVRRRGQEARLRCSPMKGHSHVYWYRQLPEEGLKFMVYLQKENIIDESGMPKERFSAEFPKEGPSILRIQQVVRGDSAAYFCASSLIYDSLYTDTQYFGPGTRLTVL.

The table lists this clonotype with many counts. V and J are TRBV28 and TRBJ2-5; 16 nucleotides match TRBD2. Per germline, CDR1 MDHEN and CDR2 SYDVKM. V lost 5 bases and J lost 1; bases outside the gene matches: 4. This CDR3 contains 17 residues. In DNA, the CDR3 is TGTGCCAGCAGTGCGGGACTAGCGGGAGGGCCCCAAGAGACCCAGTACTTC. Translation gives CASSAGLAGGPQETQYF.

This clonotype was detected ten times or more. The CDR3 sequence is CASSLMGRNWGGRAAENTGELFF. The CDR3 DNA reads as TGTGCCAGCAGCTTAATGGGCCGGAATTGGGGCGGGAGGGCAGCCGAGAACACCGGGGAGCTGTTTTTT. This chain joins TRBV7-2 and TRBJ2-2; 9 bases are shared with TRBD2. V gave up 2 bases and J gave up 1 base; unmatched junction bases: 23. This CDR3 region has 23 residues. CDR1 SGHTA and CDR2 FQGNSA come from the germline V gene. Full variable domain (rest looked up from reference TRBV7-2 and TRBJ2-2): GAGVSQSPSNKVTEKGKDVELRCDPISGHTALYWYRQSLGQGLEFLIYFQGNSAPDKSGLPSDRFSAERTGGSVSTLTIQRTQQEDSAVYLCASSLMGRNWGGRAAENTGELFFGEGSRLTVL.

This clonotype showed up just a few times. This sequence joins TRBV7-6 and TRBJ2-2; D not certain. V shed 2 bases and J shed 0 bases, with 13 bases lying between them. CDR1 is SGHVS, CDR2 FNYEAQ, per germline. The CDR3 loop spans 17 amino acids. The DNA for the CDR3 is TGTGCCAGCAGCTTAATGGTGTCGGCGGCGAACACCGGGGAGCTGTTTTTT. This sequence encodes CASSLMVSAANTGELFF.

This clonotype was found many times. This chain links TRBV6-2 or TRBV6-3 with TRBJ2-2; the D is unclear. The V gene's germline CDR1 is MNHEY and CDR2 SVGEGT. The CDR3 contains 14 residues. V was trimmed by 6 bases and J by 5 bases, leaving 13 bases between them. CDR3 residues: CASRITGFTGELFF. The DNA for the CDR3 is TGTGCCAGCAGAATTACCGGATTTACCGGGGAGCTGTTTTTT.

This chain connects TRBV9 to TRBJ2-3, with 7 bases that match TRBD1. This CDR3 contains 15 residues. V trimming: 0 bases; J trimming: 2 bases; junction bases outside the gene matches: 3. CDR1 SGDLS and CDR2 YYNGEE come from the germline V gene. CDR3 in DNA: TGTGCCAGCAGCGTAGAGGGACAGTTCACAGATACGCAGTATTTT. Translation gives CASSVEGQFTDTQYF.

This clonotype was observed a single time. This may be a read error, as it is one base from a much larger clone. V is TRBV10-3 and J is TRBJ2-5, with D possibly being TRBD1 (5 bases). Trimming took off 4 bases at V and 3 bases at J, with 18 bases between the two ends. Germline V CDR1 and CDR2: ENHRY, SYGVKD. The CDR3 has 16 amino acids. The CDR3, as DNA: TGTGCCATCAGTGGATACACGACAGACCTTGAAGAGACCCAGTACTTC. Amino acids: CAISGYTTDLEETQYF.

This clonotype was seen many times. This chain joins TRBV7-3 and TRBJ2-5; either TRBD1 or TRBD2 may fit D (6 bases each). Trimming cost V 1 base and J 6 bases, with 12 bases left between them. This CDR3 is 14 amino acids long. Germline CDR1 and CDR2: SGHTA and FQGTGA. Here the CDR3 reads CASSLNQGRQTQYF. DNA for the CDR3: TGTGCCAGCAGCTTAAATCAGGGGAGGCAGACCCAGTACTTC.

This chain connects TRBV27 to TRBJ2-1; D is perhaps TRBD1 or TRBD2 (5 bases each). The CDR3 has 15 residues. V lost 1 base, J lost 8 bases, and 15 bases lay in between. The germline gives CDR1 MNHEY, CDR2 SMNVEV (reference sequence). Written as DNA, the CDR3 is TGTGCCAGCAGTTTATTTATGGGGGAGCCCGATGAGCAGTTCTTC. Its translation: CASSLFMGEPDEQFF.

The chain couples TRBV9 to TRBJ1-2; D uncertain. V lost 2 bases to trimming and J lost 4 bases, with 21 bases between them. Germline values: CDR1 SGDLS, CDR2 YYNGEE. The CDR3 has 17 amino acids. CDR3 loop: CASSVGLGSPPGYGYTF. The CDR3 coding sequence is TGTGCCAGCAGCGTGGGGTTGGGGAGCCCCCCGGGCTATGGCTACACCTTC. The complete variable domain, with remaining parts taken from reference TRBV9 and TRBJ1-2, reads DSGVTQTPKHLITATGQRVTLRCSPRSGDLSVYWYQQSLDQGLQFLIQYYNGEERAKGNILERFSAQQFPDLHSELNLSSLELGDSALYFCASSVGLGSPPGYGYTFGSGTRLTVV.

This chain uses TRBV9 with TRBJ1-1, with D perhaps TRBD1 (6 bases). The ends were cut back, 0 bases at V and 0 bases at J, with 15 bases in the middle. The CDR3 runs to 17 residues. The germline gives CDR1 SGDLS, CDR2 YYNGEE. The CDR3 DNA reads as TGTGCCAGCAGCGTAGGGGCGGCAGGGGTCATGAACACTGAAGCTTTCTTT. Amino acid sequence: CASSVGAAGVMNTEAFF.

This clonotype was detected ten times or more. The rearrangement joins TRBV27 to TRBJ2-3; D is uncertain. Germline-derived CDR1 and CDR2 are MNHEY and SMNVEV (reference sequence). Trimming stripped 5 bases from V and 4 bases from J, with 13 bases between. CDR3 length: 14 amino acids. In DNA form, the CDR3 reads TGTGCCAGCAGTCTCCGACGGGTGGCAGATACGCAGTATTTT. It encodes CASSLRRVADTQYF.

This clonotype was seen only a few times. The V gene is TRBV28, the J gene TRBJ2-5; 11 bases map to TRBD2. From germline, CDR1 is MDHEN and CDR2 SYDVKM. The CDR3 length is 15 residues. V trimming: 6 bases; J trimming: 5 bases; junction bases outside the gene matches: 8. The CDR3 DNA reads TGTGCCAGCAGCGTACTAGCGGGAGCGGCGGAGACCCAGTACTTC. It translates to CASSVLAGAAETQYF.

This clonotype has a count of ten or more. V and J are TRBV10-3 and TRBJ2-1, with 9 bases matching TRBD1. Germline assignment: CDR1 ENHRY and CDR2 SYGVKD. This CDR3 spans 17 amino acids. The CDR3 protein is CSHSGQGSKGSYNEQFF. The DNA of the CDR3 is TGTTCCCACTCGGGACAGGGATCTAAGGGCTCCTACAATGAGCAGTTCTTC.

The J gene is TRBJ2-5, the V gene TRBV12-3 or TRBV12-4; no clear D gene. The germline V and J ends were trimmed by 6 bases and 0 bases, with 20 bases remaining between them. CDR3 size: 17 residues. This chain's CDR3 is CASSQGDRIRYQETQYF. The CDR3 DNA is TGTGCCAGCAGCCAAGGAGACCGAATCAGGTACCAAGAGACCCAGTACTTC.

This clonotype was found many times. This chain joins TRBV30 and TRBJ1-6; 7 bases match TRBD1. The CDR3 sequence is 14 residues long. Per germline, CDR1 GTSNPN and CDR2 SVGIG (reference sequence). The V gene end was trimmed by 8 bases and the J gene end by 9 bases; junction bases not matched to a gene: 13. The CDR3 sequence: CAASRGQESSPLHF. The DNA for the CDR3 is TGTGCCGCAAGCCGAGGACAGGAGTCTTCACCCCTCCACTTT.

Many counts were recorded for this clonotype. V usage is TRBV12-3 or TRBV12-4 and J usage is TRBJ2-4; TRBD1 might be the D (6 bases). V gave up 7 bases and J gave up 8 bases, with 18 bases separating them. CDR3 length: 14 residues. The CDR3 nucleotides read TGTGCCAGCACCACATCACAGGGTTGGGACATTCAGTACTTC. This codes for CASTTSQGWDIQYF.

This clonotype was seen a few times. V gene TRBV15 combines with J gene TRBJ1-5; no firm D call. Trimming pared 0 bases from V and 3 bases from J, leaving 18 bases between. Looked up from germline, CDR1 is LNHNV and CDR2 is YYDKDF (reference sequence). The CDR3 has 18 amino acids. The CDR3 sequence: CATSREGLVEDDNQPQHF. The CDR3 nucleotides read TGTGCCACCAGCAGAGAAGGTTTGGTTGAGGATGACAATCAGCCCCAGCATTTT.

This clonotype occurred many times. This chain joins TRBV29-1 and TRBJ2-1; maybe TRBD2 (5 bases). Per the germline V gene, CDR1 is SQVTM and CDR2 is ANQGSEA. V was cut by 1 base and J by 7 bases, with 5 bases left in between. The CDR3 is made up of 11 amino acids. The CDR3 sequence is CSVEGGNEQFF. CDR3 sequence (DNA): TGCAGCGTTGAAGGAGGGAATGAGCAGTTCTTC.

This clonotype was detected only a few times. The V and J genes are TRBV20-1 and TRBJ2-5; 8 positions agree with TRBD2. This CDR3 is 15 amino acids long. Germline CDR1 is DFQATT and CDR2 is SNEGSKA (reference sequence). Trimming took 6 bases from V and 5 from J; bases not matched to a gene: 14. The CDR3 nucleotides are TGCAGTGCCCCCGTCGGGGGGGGTAGTTGGGAGACCCAGTACTTC. Its protein product is CSAPVGGGSWETQYF.

In its sample, this clonotype was seen many times. The rearrangement joins TRBV2 to TRBJ2-5; TRBD1 aligns across 12 bases. V was clipped by 4 bases and J by 4 bases; unmatched bases: 4. The CDR3 loop spans 15 amino acids. CDR1 and CDR2 (germline): SNHLY, FYNNEI. The CDR3 loop reads CASSGGDRGPETQYF. For the CDR3, the DNA is TGTGCCAGCAGTGGTGGGGACAGGGGGCCAGAGACCCAGTACTTC. Full variable domain (missing parts from reference TRBV2 and TRBJ2-5): EPEVTQTPSHQVTQMGQEVILRCVPISNHLYFYWYRQILGQKVEFLVSFYNNEISEKSEIFDDQFSVERPDGSNFTLKIRSTKLEDSAMYFCASSGGDRGPETQYFGPGTRLLVL.

The rearrangement joins TRBV15 to TRBJ1-5, with TRBD1 matching 11 bases. The CDR3 contains 18 residues. Germline lookup yields CDR1 LNHNV and CDR2 YYDKDF (reference sequence). After removal of 1 base from V and 7 bases from J, the junction contained 12 bases not matched to a gene. The CDR3 DNA reads as TGTGCCACCAGCAGAGGCCTTCCGGGACAGGGGGTGGAACAGCCCCAGCATTTT. This encodes CATSRGLPGQGVEQPQHF.

There are many counts of this clonotype. The gene calls are TRBV29-1 and TRBJ1-1, with 7 bases matching TRBD1. Germline V gene sequence: CDR1 SQVTM, CDR2 ANQGSEA. The CDR3 is made up of 12 amino acids. V shed 6 bases, J shed 6 bases, and the junction held 7 bases outside the gene matches. CDR3 DNA sequence: TGCAGCGTCCGACAGGGCGCGGCTGAAGCTTTCTTT. Amino acids: CSVRQGAAEAFF.

This clonotype was picked up a small number of times. The CDR3 region has the DNA TGTGCCAGCAGCCTAGGCGGGGTTAATTCACCCCTCCACTTT. Translated: CASSLGGVNSPLHF. This sequence joins TRBV11-2 and TRBJ1-6; D is unclear. CDR1 is SGHAT and CDR2 is FQNNGV in the germline V gene. Trimming left V 5 bases short and J 6 bases short, with 11 bases between. This CDR3 has 14 amino acids.

This clonotype was counted many times. The chain recombines TRBV2 with TRBJ1-6; D is unresolved. V dropped 7 bases and J dropped 6 bases, with 4 bases sitting between them. The CDR3 length is 11 residues. The germline V gene encodes CDR1 SNHLY and CDR2 FYNNEI. CDR3 residues: CASKGNSPLHF. CDR3 DNA: TGTGCCAGCAAGGGTAATTCACCCCTCCACTTT.

This clonotype was recorded many times. The V and J genes are TRBV3-1 and TRBJ1-4, with D possibly being TRBD1 (6 bases). The CDR3 runs 14 residues. Germline V lookup: CDR1 LGHDT, CDR2 YNNKEL (reference sequence). Trimming stripped 4 bases from V and 5 bases from J, with 11 bases between. The DNA for the CDR3 is TGTGCCAGCAGCCGCCGGGACACAAATGAAAAACTGTTTTTT. It encodes CASSRRDTNEKLFF.

There are many counts of this clonotype. The chain recombines TRBV2 with TRBJ2-7, with a tentative D call TRBD1 (6 bases). Per germline, CDR1 SNHLY and CDR2 FYNNEI. The CDR3 is 14 amino acids. V lost 4 bases and J lost 0, with 10 bases in between. CDR3 DNA sequence: TGTGCCAGCAGTGTAGACAGGAGCTCCTACGAGCAGTACTTC. It is translated as CASSVDRSSYEQYF.

As to this clonotype: The CDR3 does not close with the conserved phenylalanine or tryptophan, likely indicating a read error. The rearrangement links TRBV27 to TRBJ1-1; D possibly corresponds to TRBD1 (5 bases). Trimming left V 5 bases short and J 1 base short, with 20 bases between. This CDR3 spans 17 amino acids. The germline CDR1 and CDR2 sequences are MNHEY and SMNVEV (reference sequence). CDR3 sequence reads: CASSHLGVRGRNTEAFS. The CDR3 nucleotides are TGTGCCAGCAGTCACCTAGGGGTACGGGGAAGGAACACTGAAGCTTTCTCT.

The sample holds a few counts of this clonotype. The rearrangement uses TRBV9 and TRBJ2-2, with D unclear. The CDR3 loop spans 14 amino acids. The V gene's germline CDR1 is SGDLS and CDR2 YYNGEE. V lost 5 bases and J 1 base, leaving 9 bases between the germline ends. The CDR3 loop reads CASRIMENTGELFF. CDR3 coding DNA: TGTGCCAGCAGGATCATGGAGAACACCGGGGAGCTGTTTTTT.

This clonotype appeared many times. The J gene is TRBJ1-6, the V gene TRBV27; no reliable D call. The germline CDR1 and CDR2 sequences are MNHEY and SMNVEV (reference sequence). The CDR3 has 19 amino acids. Trimming cost V 0 bases and J 5 bases, with 20 bases left between them. CDR3 loop: CASSLSPFEGGSDNSPLHF. The CDR3 DNA follows: TGTGCCAGCAGTTTATCCCCTTTCGAGGGAGGTAGTGATAATTCACCCCTCCACTTT.

This clonotype was recorded many times. V gene TRBV7-9 combines with J gene TRBJ2-1; either TRBD1 or TRBD2 may fit D (5 bases each). The CDR3 extends over 15 amino acids. Trimming removed 4 bases from V and 0 bases from J, with 10 bases in between. CDR1 is SEHNR and CDR2 is FQNEAQ in the germline V gene (reference sequence). CDR3 region: CASSWPGSSYNEQFF. The CDR3 DNA follows: TGTGCCAGCAGCTGGCCAGGGAGCTCCTACAATGAGCAGTTCTTC.